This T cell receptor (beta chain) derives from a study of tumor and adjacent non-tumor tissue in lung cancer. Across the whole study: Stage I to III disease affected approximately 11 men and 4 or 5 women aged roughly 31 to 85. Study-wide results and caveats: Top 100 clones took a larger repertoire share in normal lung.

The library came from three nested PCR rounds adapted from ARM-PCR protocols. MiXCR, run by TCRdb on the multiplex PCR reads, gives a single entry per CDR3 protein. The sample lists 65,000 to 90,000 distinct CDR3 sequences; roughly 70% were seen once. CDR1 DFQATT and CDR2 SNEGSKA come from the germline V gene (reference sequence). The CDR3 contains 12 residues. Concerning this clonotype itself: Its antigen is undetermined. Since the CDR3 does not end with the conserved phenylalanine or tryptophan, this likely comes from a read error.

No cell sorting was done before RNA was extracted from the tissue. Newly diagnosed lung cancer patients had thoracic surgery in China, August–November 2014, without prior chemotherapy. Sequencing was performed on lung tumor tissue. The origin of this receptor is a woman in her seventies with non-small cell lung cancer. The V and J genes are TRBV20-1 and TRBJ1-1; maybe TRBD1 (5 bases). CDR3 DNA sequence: TGCAGTGCTTCGGGGCCATTCACTGAGGCTTTCTTA. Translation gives CSASGPFTEAFL.